The 14 T cell receptor beta chains in this list originate from one sample, sequenced in a study of molecular identifiers for immune sequencing clone quantification. TCRdb re-called the PCR reads with MiXCR, one entry per CDR3 protein. The sample lists under 800,000 distinct CDR3 sequences, 25% occurring once. Source material: naive CD8+ T cells from blood, with Jurkat cell RNA spiked in. Regarding subset: FACS-sorted CD8+CD4-CCR7+CD45RA+ naive T cells. These receptors were collected from a human donor in good health. Some libraries in this study had Jurkat cell RNA spiked in.

The rearrangement links TRBV19 to TRBJ1-2; D gene ambiguous. Per the germline V gene, CDR1 is LNHDA and CDR2 is SQIVND (reference sequence). This CDR3 is built from 12 residues. Between the trimmed V and J ends, which lost 2 bases and 4 bases, there was a span of 5 bases. The CDR3 loop reads CASSIPSYGYTF. The CDR3 DNA reads TGTGCCAGTAGTATACCCAGCTATGGCTACACCTTC.

Ten or more counts support this clonotype. This chain uses TRBV20-1 with TRBJ2-7, with a weak D call TRBD2 (5 bases). The germline CDR1 and CDR2 sequences are DFQATT and SNEGSKA (reference sequence). This CDR3 is 14 amino acids long. Between the trimmed V and J ends, which lost 4 bases and 3 bases, there was a span of 16 bases. The CDR3 here is CSAKTFGIDYEQYF. CDR3 bases: TGCAGTGCTAAGACATTCGGGATCGACTACGAGCAGTACTTC.

This clonotype has more than one count but fewer than ten. This CDR3 reads CASSVGGVGEQYF. As DNA, the CDR3 is TGTGCCAGCAGCGTAGGGGGGGTTGGGGAGCAGTACTTC. The chain uses TRBV9 and TRBJ2-7; TRBD2 is a possible D gene (6 bases). In germline, CDR1 is SGDLS, CDR2 YYNGEE. CDR3 length equals 13 residues. V lost 0 bases, J lost 7 bases, and 11 bases lay in between.

This clonotype was observed many times. This chain joins TRBV30 and TRBJ2-4; no clear D gene. Trimming left V 4 bases short and J 6 bases short, with 25 bases between. Germline CDR1 and CDR2: GTSNPN and SVGIG (reference sequence). This CDR3 is built from 17 residues. CDR3 region: CAWTRPEDGIRGNIQYF. The CDR3 DNA sequence: TGTGCCTGGACCCGCCCCGAAGATGGGATTCGTGGAAACATTCAGTACTTC.

This clonotype was seen many times. DNA for the CDR3: TGTGCCAGCAGCTTGGCGCGGGTCCGTCAACCCCAAGAGACCCAGTACTTC. This gives the protein CASSLARVRQPQETQYF. V usage is TRBV5-8 and J usage is TRBJ2-5, with a weak D call TRBD2 (5 bases). In germline, CDR1 is SGHTS, CDR2 YDEGEE. The CDR3 runs 17 residues. V was pared by 0 bases and J by 1 base, with 16 bases between.

The chain couples TRBV27 to TRBJ1-5, with 10 bases identical to TRBD1. Trimming removed 6 bases from V and 4 bases from J; junction bases left unmatched: 6. In germline, CDR1 is MNHEY, CDR2 SMNVEV (reference sequence). This CDR3 is built from 15 residues. The CDR3 DNA follows: TGTGCCAGCAGACCAGGGACAGGGGAGAATCAGCCCCAGCATTTT. Its protein is CASRPGTGENQPQHF.

Of note for this clonotype: A read error may explain this, as a much larger clone is one base away. Because the CDR3 is missing its conserved closing phenylalanine or tryptophan, this is likely a read error. V usage is TRBV12-3 or TRBV12-4 and J usage is TRBJ2-2; TRBD1 aligns across 7 bases. The CDR3 has 15 residues. J was trimmed by 0 bases and V by 6 bases; bases with no gene match: 4. The CDR3 loop is CASSPGQTNTGELFL. CDR3 bases: TGTGCCAGCAGCCCGGGACAGACGAACACCGGGGAGCTGTTTCTT.

This clonotype has a handful of counts. The V and J genes are TRBV6-6 and TRBJ1-5; D perhaps matches TRBD1 (5 bases). This CDR3 spans 16 amino acids. The V gene lost 6 bases and the J gene lost 5 bases, with 20 bases spanning the gap. Germline CDR1 MNHNY, CDR2 SVGAGI (reference sequence). Here the CDR3 reads CASRPDSPSEDQPQHF. As DNA, the CDR3 is TGTGCCAGCAGACCCGACAGCCCGTCGGAGGATCAGCCCCAGCATTTT.

This clonotype was detected ten times or more. The V call is TRBV6-5, the J call TRBJ2-7; 10 nucleotides match TRBD1. Losses at the gene ends were 0 bases for V and 1 base for J; bases not matched to a gene: 3. Germline V gene sequence: CDR1 MNHEY, CDR2 SVGAGI. This CDR3 spans 16 amino acids. The CDR3: CASSYSGTGVSYEQYF. The CDR3 DNA sequence: TGTGCCAGCAGTTACTCGGGGACAGGGGTTTCCTACGAGCAGTACTTC.

This clonotype has a handful of counts. V and J are TRBV10-3 and TRBJ2-1; D possibly corresponds to TRBD2 (6 bases). Trimming pared 4 bases from V and 0 bases from J, leaving 16 bases between. Per germline, CDR1 ENHRY and CDR2 SYGVKD. The CDR3 has 17 residues. The CDR3 region has the DNA TGTGCCATCAGTGGGGGGGAAAGCAGAAGCTCCTACAATGAGCAGTTCTTC. This gives the protein CAISGGESRSSYNEQFF.

The genes are TRBV7-9 and TRBJ2-2; D may be TRBD2 (5 bases). The length of the CDR3 is 16 residues. Trimming removed 8 bases from V and 3 bases from J, with 19 bases in between. Germline V gene lookup returns CDR1 SEHNR and CDR2 FQNEAQ (reference sequence). CDR3: CASSHERPIDTGELFF. The CDR3 region has the DNA TGTGCCAGCTCCCACGAGCGGCCGATCGACACCGGGGAGCTGTTTTTT.

This clonotype was counted between two and nine times. The chain employs TRBV7-9 and TRBJ2-5, with TRBD1 identical over 8 bases. The V segment lost 5 bases and the J segment 4 bases; nucleotides outside the gene matches: 12. The CDR3 sequence is 16 residues long. Looked up from germline, CDR1 is SEHNR and CDR2 is FQNEAQ (reference sequence). Written as DNA, the CDR3 is TGTGCCAGCAGCCACGGACAGGGCGTCGTGCGAGAGACCCAGTACTTC. Encoded protein: CASSHGQGVVRETQYF.

This clonotype was detected a few times. V and J are TRBV4-2 and TRBJ2-7, with 9 bases matching TRBD1. After removal of 0 bases from V and 3 bases from J, the junction contained 3 bases not matched to a gene. This CDR3 has 15 residues. Germline CDR1 LGHNA, CDR2 YNFKEQ. CDR3 loop: CASSQDRGQGYEQYV. The DNA of the CDR3 is TGTGCCAGCAGCCAAGACCGGGGACAGGGCTACGAGCAGTACGTC.

This clonotype was seen a few times. The chain employs TRBV20-1 and TRBJ2-7; D unresolved. CDR1 is DFQATT, CDR2 SNEGSKA, per germline (reference sequence). The CDR3 is 15 amino acids. With 0 bases removed from V and 5 bases from J, the gap between germline ends came to 17 bases. The CDR3 nucleotides read TGCAGTGCTAGAGATTTCCCCTCGGTTGCCCACGAGCAGTACTTC. Translating it yields CSARDFPSVAHEQYF.